This T cell receptor beta chain was observed in a study of blood T cell repertoires in COVID-19. On the study more broadly: The analysed material was cDNA or gDNA that came from T cells, B-cell-depleted T cells, or PBMCs.

The V and J ends lost 4 bases and 4 bases respectively, with 15 bases between them. The germline V gene encodes CDR1 SGDLS and CDR2 YYNGEE. The CDR3 spans 14 residues. Sequencing was performed with immunoSEQ multiplex PCR; in TCRdb, only in-frame clones are kept and a portion is missing. The sample consists of approximately 91,000 clones, around 80% of them appearing once. This TCR was sampled from a human donor in a cohort sampled during active COVID-19. Sequenced material: peripheral blood. V usage is TRBV9 and J usage is TRBJ2-7; a weak D match, TRBD1 (5 bases). CDR3 sequence: CASSFTTQGYEQYF. The CDR3 DNA sequence: TGTGCCAGCAGCTTTACAACCCAGGGTTACGAGCAGTACTTC. Combining the CDR3 with reference TRBV9 and TRBJ2-7 gives the whole variable domain DSGVTQTPKHLITATGQRVTLRCSPRSGDLSVYWYQQSLDQGLQFLIQYYNGEERAKGNILERFSAQQFPDLHSELNLSSLELGDSALYFCASSFTTQGYEQYFGPGTRLTVT.